This TCR beta chain was found in a study of T cell repertoires in cytomegalovirus infection. General study points: Dominant in the ex vivo response were TCR beta clonotypes restricted by HLA-C and specific for CMV.

TCRdb passed the reads through MiXCR, listing each CDR3 protein once. This repertoire shows hundreds of thousands of distinct CDR3 sequences, less than 20% found once; its top ten account for about 10%. Comment on this clonotype: The target antigen is unknown.

The material sequenced was PBMCs. This receptor was taken from a human donor in good health (CMV status not recorded). Some clones in this sample may be carry-over from other donors' samples.

The chain's CDR3 is CASSSRTGGIAEQYF. Written as DNA, the CDR3 is TGTGCCAGCAGTTCCAGGACAGGGGGAATTGCAGAGCAGTACTTC. V usage is TRBV6-6 and J usage is TRBJ2-7, with TRBD1 identical over 10 bases. Unmatched junction bases numbered 10, after V lost 4 bases and J lost 7 bases. The CDR3 covers 15 residues. Per germline, CDR1 MNHNY and CDR2 SVGAGI (reference sequence).